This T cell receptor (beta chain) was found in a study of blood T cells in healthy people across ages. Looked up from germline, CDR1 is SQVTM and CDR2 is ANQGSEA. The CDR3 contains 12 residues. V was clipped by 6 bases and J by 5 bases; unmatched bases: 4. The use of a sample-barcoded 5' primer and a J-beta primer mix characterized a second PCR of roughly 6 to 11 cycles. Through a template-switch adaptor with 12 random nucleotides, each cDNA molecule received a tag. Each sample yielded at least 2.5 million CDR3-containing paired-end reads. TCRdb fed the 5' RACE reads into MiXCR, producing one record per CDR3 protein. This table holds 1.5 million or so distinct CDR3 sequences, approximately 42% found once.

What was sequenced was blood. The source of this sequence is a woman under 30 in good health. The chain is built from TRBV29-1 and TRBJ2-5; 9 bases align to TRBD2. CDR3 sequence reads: CSVRGGEETQYF. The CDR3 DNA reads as TGCAGCGTGCGGGGGGGAGAGGAGACCCAGTACTTC.